This T cell receptor (beta chain) was found in a study of T cell repertoires in cytomegalovirus infection (dated by TCRdb to between 2019 and 2020). Background on the whole study: The HLA type of each donor mattered for the analysis, because public TCR beta signatures pointed to carriage of CMV infection along with the matching HLA type.

The instrument given in TCRdb is Illumina HiSeq 1500. TCRdb reanalyzed the raw reads on its own, using fastp at Q25 for trimming and MiXCR for clone calling, and kept in-frame beta chains. Each entry is one CDR3 protein sequence, shown with its most common DNA and genes. Present in this sample are more than 150,000 distinct CDR3 sequences, under 25% of which were seen just once. 2.5% to 3% of the sample rests with the top ten. The CDR3 runs 15 amino acids, cysteine and phenylalanine included. The kept DNA is CDR3 alone, 45 bases in frame from the first base. Sequences MGHRA (CDR1) and YSYEKL (CDR2) are obtained from the germline V gene. The V end loses 0 bases and the J end loses 8 bases, and a stretch of 13 bases separates them. Findings and caveats that apply to the study as a whole: Cumulative frequency of public TCR beta family members discriminated carriers of CMV infection plus the relevant HLA type in this cohort and an independent 352-donor cohort. In the ex vivo response, HLA-C-restricted CMV-specific TCR beta clonotypes were dominant, and in two of eight donors the single most frequent clonotype came from this HLA-C-restricted group.

Points on this clonotype: Its antigen is not yet known. There are no base qualities to consult, and no much larger clone falls within one base.

The chain is made from TRBV4-1 and TRBJ1-4; the D gene is perhaps TRBD1, on 6 matching bases. Sequencing was done on a sample of PBMCs. This TCR derives from a human donor in good health (CMV status not recorded). Some clones in this sample may be carry-over from other donors' samples. The DNA reads TGCGCCAGCAGCCAAGAGACCAGGGGATACGAAAAACTGTTTTTT. It is translated as CASSQETRGYEKLFF.